This T cell receptor (beta chain) was sequenced during a study of CD8 T cells in Susac syndrome. The germline gives CDR1 MRHNA, CDR2 SNTAGT. The CDR3 length is 16 residues. Losses at the gene ends were 4 bases for V and 0 bases for J; bases not matched to a gene: 6. A quantity of about 0.45 to 1 ug RNA underwent reverse transcription using random hexamers. TCRdb processed the immunoSEQ multiplex PCR reads anew with MiXCR; each CDR3 protein has one entry. Found here are fewer than 350,000 distinct CDR3 sequences, 70% to 90% of them singletons; the top ten hold less than 0.2%. J is TRBJ2-3 and V is TRBV6-4; 8 nucleotides agree with TRBD1. This receptor was identified in a human donor with multiple sclerosis. The material sequenced was CD8+ T cells from PBMCs. The DNA for the CDR3 is TGTGCCAGCAGTGCCGGACAGGGACACAGCACAGATACGCAGTATTTT. It encodes CASSAGQGHSTDTQYF.